Below are 31 T cell receptor beta chains sequenced from a single sample in a study of T cell responses to AZD1222 COVID-19 vaccine. Sequencing was performed with immunoSEQ multiplex PCR; in TCRdb, only in-frame clones are kept and a portion is missing. Counted here are tens of thousands of clones, around 90% occurring once; the ten biggest clones make up under 2%. This specimen consisted of peripheral blood, obtained on day 0 of AZD1222 vaccination. The receptors derive from an adult in good health.

V gene TRBV29-1 combines with J gene TRBJ1-2, with D hard to call. V was cut by 4 bases and J by 4 bases, with 10 bases left in between. The CDR3 totals 12 residues. From germline, CDR1 is SQVTM and CDR2 ANQGSEA. In DNA, the CDR3 is TGCAGCGTTGTCTGGCAGAGCTATGGCTACACCTTC. This gives the protein CSVVWQSYGYTF.

This clone turned up a few times. The chain is built from TRBV7-3 and TRBJ1-1, with a weak D call TRBD1 (5 bases). CDR3 size: 14 residues. Germline CDR1 SGHTA, CDR2 FQGTGA. With 2 bases removed from V and 3 bases from J, the gap between germline ends came to 10 bases. The CDR3 bases are TGTGCCAGCAGCTTAGGGGCTGGGGACACTGAAGCTTTCTTT. Translated: CASSLGAGDTEAFF.

This clone appeared once. V is TRBV21-1 and J is TRBJ2-7; the table names TRBD1, a call not compared with the DNA. TRBV21-1 is flagged as a pseudogene. This CDR3 contains 16 residues. CDR3 coding DNA: TGTGCCAGCAGCAGACTCCCAGGACAGGGACCCTACGAGCAGTACTTC. Amino acid sequence: CASSRLPGQGPYEQYF.

The J gene is TRBJ1-2, the V gene TRBV27; D is perhaps TRBD1 (5 bases). V was cut by 1 base and J by 8 bases, with 11 bases left in between. This CDR3 spans 13 amino acids. Germline lookup yields CDR1 MNHEY and CDR2 SMNVEV (reference sequence). The CDR3 is CASSLLGGDGYTF. The CDR3 bases are TGTGCCAGCAGTTTATTAGGAGGGGACGGCTACACCTTC.

In DNA form, the CDR3 reads TGTGCCACCAGCAGCATGGTTGGGAATGAAAAACTGTTTTTT. Amino acid sequence: CATSSMVGNEKLFF. The chain employs TRBV15 and TRBJ1-4; D ambiguous. Trimming removed 3 bases from V and 5 bases from J, with 10 bases in between. Per germline, CDR1 LNHNV and CDR2 YYDKDF (reference sequence). The CDR3 length is 14 residues.

This clone was found a few times. CDR3 amino acids: CSAGFGTDGYTF. CDR3 bases: TGCAGCGCCGGATTCGGGACAGATGGCTACACCTTC. The V call is TRBV29-1, the J call TRBJ1-2; TRBD1 matches 7 bases. After removal of 7 bases from V and 6 bases from J, the junction contained 8 bases not matched to a gene. The CDR3 spans 12 residues. The germline V gene encodes CDR1 SQVTM and CDR2 ANQGSEA.

The rearrangement joins TRBV5-1 to TRBJ2-7; 10 positions match TRBD1. The CDR3 totals 14 residues. V gave up 4 bases and J gave up 2 bases; unmatched junction bases: 3. Germline CDR1 is SGHRS and CDR2 is YFSETQ. CDR3 in DNA: TGCGCCAGCAGCCCGACAGGGGGCACCTACGAGCAGTACTTC. It encodes CASSPTGGTYEQYF.

The chain couples TRBV28 to TRBJ2-7; D gene ambiguous. Looked up from germline, CDR1 is MDHEN and CDR2 is SYDVKM. CDR3 length: 14 amino acids. Trimming cost V 5 bases and J 0 bases, with 11 bases left between them. Here the CDR3 reads CASSRPGTSYEQYF. The CDR3 nucleotides are TGTGCCAGCAGTCGACCGGGCACCTCCTACGAGCAGTACTTC. Together with reference TRBV28 and TRBJ2-7, the CDR3 gives the full variable domain: DVKVTQSSRYLVKRTGEKVFLECVQDMDHENMFWYRQDPGLGLRLIYFSYDVKMKEKGDIPEGYSVSREKKERFSLILESASTNQTSMYLCASSRPGTSYEQYFGPGTRLTVT.

The rearrangement uses TRBV5-4 and TRBJ2-3, with 8 positions matching TRBD2. With 4 bases clipped from V and 6 bases from J, the junction kept 7 bases outside the gene matches. The CDR3 is 14 residues long. CDR1 is SGHNT, CDR2 YYREEE, per germline (reference sequence). CDR3: CASSPQAGADTQYF. CDR3 sequence (DNA): TGTGCCAGCAGCCCACAAGCGGGAGCCGATACGCAGTATTTT. Complete variable domain (other parts from reference TRBV5-4 and TRBJ2-3): ETGVTQSPTHLIKTRGQQVTLRCSSQSGHNTVSWYQQALGQGPQFIFQYYREEENGRGNFPPRFSGLQFPNYSSELNVNALELDDSALYLCASSPQAGADTQYFGPGTRLTVL.

The rearrangement links TRBV15 to TRBJ1-3, with a weak D call TRBD1 (5 bases). The CDR3 is made up of 17 amino acids. Germline lookup yields CDR1 LNHNV and CDR2 YYDKDF (reference sequence). The V gene lost 1 base and the J gene lost 0 bases, with 13 bases spanning the gap. The chain's CDR3 is CATSRVRGRLSGNTIYF. CDR3 nucleotide sequence: TGTGCCACCAGCAGAGTAAGGGGAAGACTCTCTGGAAACACCATATATTTT.

The rearrangement joins TRBV5-1 to TRBJ1-2; D is unresolved. Germline CDR1 SGHRS, CDR2 YFSETQ. Deletions cut 2 bases from V and 2 bases from J, with 10 bases between. The CDR3 length is 14 residues. CDR3 amino acids: CASSFNGENYGYTF. CDR3 DNA: TGCGCCAGCAGCTTTAATGGGGAAAACTATGGCTACACCTTC.

The J gene is TRBJ1-1, the V gene TRBV6-5, with TRBD1 as a possible D gene (6 bases). Germline lookup yields CDR1 MNHEY and CDR2 SVGAGI. V was cut by 2 bases and J by 1 base, with 14 bases left in between. The CDR3 has 16 amino acids. The CDR3 region has the DNA TGTGCCAGCAGTTACGACGGGGGCCGTCGGAACACTGAAGCTTTCTTT. Protein sequence: CASSYDGGRRNTEAFF.

The genes are TRBV3-1 (or the pseudogene TRBV3-2) and TRBJ1-4, with unresolved D. This CDR3 is 11 amino acids long. V was pared by 1 base and J by 8 bases, with 2 bases between. The germline V gene encodes CDR1 LGHDT and CDR2 YNNKEL (reference sequence). CDR3 coding DNA: TGTGCCAGCAGCCAAGGCGAAAAACTGTTTTTT. Translation gives CASSQGEKLFF.

The chain links TRBV3-1 (or the pseudogene TRBV3-2) to TRBJ2-1; TRBD2 matches 11 bases. The CDR3 is made up of 16 amino acids. Per the germline V gene, CDR1 is LGHDT and CDR2 is YNNKEL (reference sequence). Germline trimming cut 2 bases from V and 8 bases from J; bases unmatched to any gene: 8. The CDR3 sequence: CASSQPSGRMWDEQFF. DNA for the CDR3: TGTGCCAGCAGCCAACCTAGCGGGAGGATGTGGGATGAGCAGTTCTTC.

The chain has TRBV3-1 (or the pseudogene TRBV3-2) and TRBJ2-2; D gene uncertain. V was cut by 4 bases and J by 6 bases, with 15 bases left in between. From germline, CDR1 is LGHDT and CDR2 YNNKEL (reference sequence). The CDR3 spans 15 residues. The CDR3 here is CASSPSEYTPGELFF. CDR3 in DNA: TGTGCCAGCAGCCCCTCCGAGTATACGCCCGGGGAGCTGTTTTTT.

This clone was seen only a few times. The rearrangement joins TRBV2 to TRBJ2-7; TRBD1 matches at 7 bases. With 4 bases clipped from V and 0 bases from J, the junction kept 15 bases outside the gene matches. The CDR3 loop spans 18 amino acids. Germline CDR1 is SNHLY and CDR2 is FYNNEI. The CDR3 loop reads CASSALPGQILISYEQYF. CDR3 in DNA: TGTGCCAGCAGTGCATTACCGGGACAGATTCTGATCTCCTACGAGCAGTACTTC.

The rearrangement joins TRBV5-8 to TRBJ2-5; maybe TRBD1 (5 bases). From germline, CDR1 is SGHTS and CDR2 YDEGEE. Trimming took 4 bases from V and 3 from J, leaving 16 bases between them. The length of the CDR3 is 15 residues. CDR3 DNA: TGTGCCAGCAGCAACCAGGGTCCGAGGAAAGAGACCCAGTACTTC. Its translation: CASSNQGPRKETQYF.

V usage is TRBV28 and J usage is TRBJ2-2, with D maybe TRBD1 (5 bases). V was cut by 5 bases and J by 2 bases, with 15 bases left in between. This CDR3 spans 16 amino acids. Germline CDR1 MDHEN, CDR2 SYDVKM. DNA for the CDR3: TGTGCCAGCAGTCCGACAGAGAAAATCAACACCGGGGAGCTGTTTTTT. It codes for CASSPTEKINTGELFF.

The V call is TRBV24-1, the J call TRBJ2-1; 9 nucleotides line up with TRBD1. From germline, CDR1 is KGHDR and CDR2 SFDVKD. The CDR3 totals 16 residues. V lost 4 bases to trimming and J lost 4 bases; unmatched junction nucleotides: 7. The CDR3 protein is CATSEQDRGSYNEQFF. As DNA, the CDR3 is TGTGCCACCAGTGAACAAGACAGGGGGTCTTACAATGAGCAGTTCTTC.

This clone was found a few times. The V and J genes are TRBV9 and TRBJ2-2; a possible D gene is TRBD1 (7 bases). Per the germline V gene, CDR1 is SGDLS and CDR2 is YYNGEE. The V gene lost 3 bases and the J gene lost 6 bases, with 15 bases spanning the gap. The length of the CDR3 is 15 residues. CDR3 sequence: CASSATGTPPGELFF. CDR3 nucleotide sequence: TGTGCCAGCAGCGCGACAGGGACTCCCCCCGGGGAGCTGTTTTTT.

The V gene is TRBV2, the J gene TRBJ1-1, with a tentative D call TRBD1 (6 bases). V lost 5 bases and J lost 4, with 17 bases in between. The CDR3 totals 15 residues. Germline V gives CDR1 SNHLY, CDR2 FYNNEI. The DNA of the CDR3 is TGTGCCAGCAGTCCCCGTGGGGGGGGCTTCACTGAAGCTTTCTTT. This translates into CASSPRGGGFTEAFF. Full variable domain (rest looked up from reference TRBV2 and TRBJ1-1): EPEVTQTPSHQVTQMGQEVILRCVPISNHLYFYWYRQILGQKVEFLVSFYNNEISEKSEIFDDQFSVERPDGSNFTLKIRSTKLEDSAMYFCASSPRGGGFTEAFFGQGTRLTVV.

The chain links TRBV5-1 to TRBJ2-1, with 9 bases fitting TRBD2. In germline, CDR1 is SGHRS, CDR2 YFSETQ. The CDR3 contains 16 residues. Unmatched junction bases numbered 7, after V lost 4 bases and J lost 2 bases. The CDR3 sequence: CASSLLAGVPYNEQFF. The CDR3 DNA reads as TGCGCCAGCAGCCTCTTAGCGGGAGTACCCTACAATGAGCAGTTCTTC.

The chain combines TRBV19 with TRBJ1-2; D is possibly TRBD1 (5 bases). Germline V gene data show CDR1 as LNHDA and CDR2 as SQIVND (reference sequence). CDR3 size: 11 residues. This chain's CDR3 is CATGPGYGYTF. CDR3 coding DNA: TGTGCTACGGGGCCGGGCTATGGCTACACCTTC.

This clone came up a few times. This chain links TRBV6-5 with TRBJ1-2; perhaps TRBD1 as D (6 bases). Germline CDR1 MNHEY, CDR2 SVGAGI. Between the trimmed V and J ends, which lost 10 bases and 2 bases, there was a span of 20 bases. The CDR3 loop spans 15 amino acids. The CDR3 region is CATEGRGGGNYGYTF. CDR3 DNA sequence: TGTGCCACCGAGGGCCGAGGGGGAGGAAACTATGGCTACACCTTC.

V and J are TRBV27 and TRBJ2-3; 8 positions agree with TRBD1. The CDR3 consists of 15 residues. CDR1 is MNHEY and CDR2 is SMNVEV in the germline V gene (reference sequence). Trimming took 7 bases from V and 4 from J; bases not matched to a gene: 10. Written as DNA, the CDR3 is TGTGCCAGCAATCCTTGGACAGGGAACCCAGATACGCAGTATTTT. This sequence encodes CASNPWTGNPDTQYF.

This chain joins TRBV2 and TRBJ1-5; D is uncertain. Trimming took off 6 bases at V and 4 bases at J, with 10 bases between the two ends. The CDR3 is 13 residues long. Germline CDR1 SNHLY, CDR2 FYNNEI. The CDR3 coding sequence is TGTGCCAGCAGGGCCGGTTTGAATCAGCCCCAGCATTTT. This codes for CASRAGLNQPQHF.

The chain links TRBV11-1 to TRBJ2-2; D unclear. Germline CDR1 is SGHAT and CDR2 is FQDESV (reference sequence). The CDR3 is 14 amino acids. V gave up 7 bases and J gave up 1 base, with 10 bases separating them. The CDR3 is CASMVGLNTGELFF. CDR3 nucleotide sequence: TGTGCCAGCATGGTGGGATTGAACACCGGGGAGCTGTTTTTT.

The chain links TRBV15 to TRBJ2-7; D is possibly TRBD2 (6 bases). The CDR3 has 16 residues. Germline CDR1 is LNHNV and CDR2 is YYDKDF (reference sequence). V lost 0 bases and J 5 bases, leaving 17 bases between the germline ends. DNA for the CDR3: TGTGCCACCAGCAGAGACCAAAGCCGTCGGGGGAACGAGCAGTACTTC. Amino acids: CATSRDQSRRGNEQYF. Complete variable domain (other parts from reference TRBV15 and TRBJ2-7): DAMVIQNPRYQVTQFGKPVTLSCSQTLNHNVMYWYQQKSSQAPKLLFHYYDKDFNNEADTPDNFQSRRPNTSFCFLDIRSPGLGDTAMYLCATSRDQSRRGNEQYFGPGTRLTVT.

CDR3 sequence (DNA): TGTGCCACCAGTGCAATATCTAGCAATCAGCCCCAGCATTTT. Translated, it gives CATSAISSNQPQHF. The rearrangement joins TRBV24-1 to TRBJ1-5, with unresolved D. This CDR3 region has 14 residues. Trimming shortened V by 5 bases and J by 0 bases, and 7 bases separated the two germline ends. Germline CDR1 is KGHDR and CDR2 is SFDVKD.

The V and J genes are TRBV7-2 and TRBJ1-5; D is unresolved. The CDR3 extends over 13 amino acids. Germline V gene lookup returns CDR1 SGHTA and CDR2 FQGNSA. V was shortened by 0 bases and J by 10 bases, with 10 bases between the two germline ends. The CDR3 here is CASSLAQINPQHF. CDR3 DNA sequence: TGTGCCAGCAGCTTAGCACAAATCAATCCCCAGCATTTT.

V and J are TRBV12-3 or TRBV12-4 and TRBJ1-1; no clear D gene. The CDR3 has 13 amino acids. V gave up 1 base and J gave up 5 bases, with 8 bases separating them. The chain's CDR3 is CASSLVVRTEAFF. As DNA, the CDR3 is TGTGCCAGCAGTTTAGTTGTTCGGACTGAAGCTTTCTTT.